Only a few counts were recorded for the clone carrying this TCR beta chain. These data belong to a study of molecular identifiers for immune sequencing clone quantification. Background on the study: Five portions were made in replicates from RNA of around 20,000 or 100,000 naive CD8 cells, and four underwent sequencing.

Based on a CD8+CD4-CCR7+CD45RA+ profile, naive CD8 T cells were sorted. Each CDR3 protein gets one entry after TCRdb re-called the PCR reads with MiXCR. The top ten clones hold around 0.84% of a sample with about 510,000 distinct CDR3 sequences, 20% to 25% of them seen once. The CDR3 spans 18 residues. Between the trimmed V and J ends, which lost 2 bases and 0 bases, there was a span of 19 bases. The sequence derives from a human donor in good health. Some libraries in this study had Jurkat cell RNA spiked in. This chain joins TRBV12-3 or TRBV12-4 and TRBJ2-5, with D possibly TRBD2 on 5 matching bases. Sequencing used naive CD8+ T cells from blood, with Jurkat cell RNA spiked in. Subset in this sample: FACS-sorted CD8+CD4-CCR7+CD45RA+ naive T cells. DNA for the CDR3: TGTGCCAGCAGTTTACTCTGGTGGGAGTCACTGTACCAAGAGACCCAGTACTTC. Protein: CASSLLWWESLYQETQYF.